These T cell receptor beta chains were read from a single sample in a study of T cells after yellow fever vaccination. TCRdb itself ran the 5' RACE reads through MiXCR, one entry per CDR3 protein. This sample has under 550,000 distinct CDR3 sequences; just over 20% occur once, and the top ten carry less than 20%. Sequencing used PBMCs, obtained approximately 20 days after the first yellow fever vaccination. Receptors originate from a man aged 18 to 29 who received the YFV17D yellow fever vaccine. CDR3s include the opening cysteine and the closing phenylalanine or tryptophan. The D gene is left open where the match is weak.

d_call j_call v_call cdr3_aa
TRBD2 TRBJ2-1 TRBV6-2/TRBV6-3 CASRDMLAVYNEQFF
- TRBJ2-1 TRBV10-3 CAISESSGLHNEQFF
- TRBJ2-3 TRBV6-5 CASSYGRITDTQYF
- TRBJ2-1 TRBV5-1 CASFGNNNEQFF
- TRBJ2-2 TRBV19 CASSMAGELFF
TRBD2 TRBJ2-5 TRBV29-1 CSVDASGAYYQETQYF
- TRBJ2-5 TRBV27 CASRTTGRETQYF
- TRBJ1-2 TRBV12-3/TRBV12-4 CASSYGRLFTTYGYTF
- TRBJ1-4 TRBV6-5 CASSYSDSNEKLFF
- TRBJ2-5 TRBV12-3/TRBV12-4 CASSLWDYQETQYF
TRBD2 TRBJ2-3 TRBV20-1 CSARTGRGDTDTQYF
- TRBJ2-1 TRBV21-1 CASSKERQGLAGGNEQFF
- TRBJ1-1 TRBV12-3/TRBV12-4 CASIPWRDTEAFF
- TRBJ2-5 TRBV4-2 CASSQDLVWTQYF
- TRBJ2-5 TRBV5-1 CASSLGSNGNQETQYF
- TRBJ2-1 TRBV7-2 CASSVDTYNEQFF
- TRBJ1-5 TRBV7-2 CASSFTVDPNQPQHF
TRBD1 TRBJ2-5 TRBV5-1 CASSADREGETQYF
- TRBJ2-5 TRBV19 CASSMGTQETQYF